These T cell receptor beta chains were read from a single sample in a study of T-cell memory formation after mild COVID-19. Using its own MiXCR run on the 5' RACE reads, TCRdb lists one record per CDR3 protein. The table records about 29,000 distinct CDR3 sequences, 12% of them present only once. The sequenced material came from PBMCs or a T cell subset sorted from them (not recorded which). Every receptor here comes from an adult woman who had mild COVID-19 (a few samples of this study predate the infection). Cell type and time point are not known. Each CDR3 is given with its conserved first and last residue. Each record gives: J gene, D gene, clone size, V gene, CDR3 protein, CDR3 DNA. The D gene is left open where the match is weak. Size is stated for part of the rows, as once, few or many counts, or as a class when the clone is expanded.

TRBJ2-3,NA,many,TRBV24-1,CATSDQSRTSTDTQYF,TGTGCCACCAGTGACCAATCGAGGACTAGCACAGATACGCAGTATTTT
TRBJ2-1,NA,NA,TRBV10-3,CAISESSRSPNEQFF,TGTGCCATCAGTGAGTCAAGTAGGTCACCCAATGAGCAGTTCTTC
TRBJ1-2,NA,many,TRBV7-2,CASSKGRVSGARDGYTF,TGTGCCAGCAGCAAAGGGAGGGTGTCTGGGGCAAGGGATGGCTACACCTTC
TRBJ2-2,NA,many,TRBV5-1,CASRRDSSFGELFF,TGCGCCAGCAGGCGGGACAGTAGCTTCGGGGAGCTGTTTTTT
TRBJ1-1,NA,many,TRBV12-3/TRBV12-4,CASSLELEAFF,TGTGCCAGCAGTTTAGAATTGGAAGCTTTCTTT
TRBJ2-3,TRBD1,many,TRBV3-1,CASSIRDRAHDTQYF,TGTGCCAGCAGCATACGGGACAGGGCGCACGATACGCAGTATTTT
TRBJ1-5,NA,many,TRBV20-1,CSASLSRYSNQPQHF,TGCAGTGCTAGCCTCAGCAGGTATAGCAATCAGCCCCAGCATTTT
TRBJ2-2,NA,many,TRBV7-6,CASSLDWGNTGELFF,TGTGCCAGCAGCTTAGATTGGGGTAACACCGGGGAGCTGTTTTTT
TRBJ1-3,NA,medium-sized,TRBV7-2,CASSLSGTSGNTIYF,TGTGCCAGCAGCTTATCAGGCACCTCTGGAAACACCATATATTTT
TRBJ1-1,NA,many,TRBV27,CASSPGGGGTEAFF,TGTGCCAGCAGTCCCGGCGGGGGAGGCACTGAAGCTTTCTTT
TRBJ1-5,NA,many,TRBV7-8,CASSLFTAPNSNQPQHF,TGTGCCAGCAGCTTATTCACAGCCCCGAATAGCAATCAGCCCCAGCATTTT
TRBJ2-7,NA,medium-sized,TRBV19,CASKDVSVTSSYEQYF,TGTGCCAGTAAGGACGTATCAGTGACGAGCTCCTACGAGCAGTACTTC
TRBJ2-7,NA,many,TRBV10-3,CAISGGNYEQYF,TGTGCCATCAGTGGGGGAAATTACGAGCAGTACTTC
TRBJ1-5,NA,many,TRBV11-3,CASSHDRNQPQHF,TGTGCCAGCAGCCACGACCGCAATCAGCCCCAGCATTTT
TRBJ2-6,NA,many,TRBV5-1,CASRLQWDGANVLTF,TGCGCCAGCAGATTGCAGTGGGATGGGGCCAACGTCCTGACTTTC
TRBJ2-1,TRBD1,medium-sized,TRBV7-8,CASRTRQGLGNEQFF,TGTGCCAGCAGAACCCGACAGGGGCTTGGCAATGAGCAGTTCTTC
TRBJ2-7,TRBD2,many,TRBV3-1,CASSGGGNYEQYF,TGTGCCAGCAGCGGGGGGGGAAACTACGAGCAGTACTTC
TRBJ2-2,NA,many,TRBV25-1,CASSGSWTDTGELFF,TGTGCCAGCAGTGGATCCTGGACGGACACCGGGGAGCTGTTTTTT
TRBJ2-7,TRBD1,many,TRBV20-1,CSARSPRTGGTYEQYF,TGCAGTGCTAGGTCCCCTCGGACAGGGGGGACCTACGAGCAGTACTTC
TRBJ2-7,TRBD2,many,TRBV6-5,CASSYLGVGTSAREQYF,TGTGCCAGCAGTTACTTGGGAGTAGGGACTAGTGCTAGGGAGCAGTACTTC
TRBJ2-1,TRBD2,many,TRBV7-9,CASSLGTSGSDEQFF,TGTGCCAGCAGCTTGGGGACTAGCGGGAGTGATGAGCAGTTCTTC
TRBJ2-7,TRBD1,many,TRBV24-1,CATSEGQGANEQYF,TGTGCCACCAGTGAAGGACAGGGGGCTAACGAGCAGTACTTC
TRBJ2-7,NA,NA,TRBV25-1,CASSGSYEQYF,TGTGCCAGCAGTGGGAGTTACGAGCAGTACTTC
TRBJ2-2,NA,once,TRBV7-8,CASSPHGTGGTGELFF,TGTGCCAGCAGCCCCCACGGGACTGGAGGGACCGGGGAGCTGTTTTTT
TRBJ1-2,NA,many,TRBV29-1,CSVAWRGKRGLIF,TGCAGCGTTGCCTGGAGAGGGAAGAGGGGACTTATCTTC
TRBJ2-7,NA,NA,TRBV10-3,CAISLTGDEQYF,TGTGCCATCAGTTTGACAGGTGACGAGCAGTACTTC
TRBJ2-1,TRBD2,NA,TRBV5-1,CASSLDGGFNEQFF,TGCGCCAGCAGCTTGGACGGGGGGTTCAATGAGCAGTTCTTC
TRBJ2-3,NA,many,TRBV7-2,CASTPRGAQADTQYF,TGTGCCAGCACCCCCCGGGGGGCCCAAGCGGATACGCAGTATTTT
TRBJ2-7,TRBD2,many,TRBV5-1,CASSLWREGEQYF,TGCGCCAGCAGCTTGTGGCGGGAGGGCGAGCAGTACTTC